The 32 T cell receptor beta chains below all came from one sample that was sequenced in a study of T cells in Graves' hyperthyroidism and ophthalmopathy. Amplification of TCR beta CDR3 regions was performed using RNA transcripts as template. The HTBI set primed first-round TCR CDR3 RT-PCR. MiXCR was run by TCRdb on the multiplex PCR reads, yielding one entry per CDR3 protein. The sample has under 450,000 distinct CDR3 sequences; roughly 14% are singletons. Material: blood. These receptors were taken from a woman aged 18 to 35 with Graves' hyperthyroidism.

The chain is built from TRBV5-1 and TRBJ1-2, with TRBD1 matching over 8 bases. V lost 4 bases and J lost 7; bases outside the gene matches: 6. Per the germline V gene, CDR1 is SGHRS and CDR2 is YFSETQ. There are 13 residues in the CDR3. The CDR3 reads CASSTDRAFGYTF. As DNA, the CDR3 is TGCGCCAGCAGCACGGACAGGGCATTTGGCTACACCTTC.

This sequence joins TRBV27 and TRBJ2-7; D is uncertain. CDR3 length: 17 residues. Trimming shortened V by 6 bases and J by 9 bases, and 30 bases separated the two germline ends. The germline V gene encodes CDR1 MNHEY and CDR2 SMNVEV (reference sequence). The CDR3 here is CASSLGIPGPASDGQYF. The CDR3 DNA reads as TGTGCCAGCAGCCTAGGGATTCCCGGGCCCGCCTCTGACGGGCAGTACTTC.

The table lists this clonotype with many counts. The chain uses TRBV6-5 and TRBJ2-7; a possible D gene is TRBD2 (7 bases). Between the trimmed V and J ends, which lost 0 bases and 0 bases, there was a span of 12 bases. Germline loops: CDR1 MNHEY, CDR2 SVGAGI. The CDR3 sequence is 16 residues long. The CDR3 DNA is TGTGCCAGCAGTTACTCGGCGGGGGCGTCCTCCTACGAGCAGTACTTC. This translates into CASSYSAGASSYEQYF.

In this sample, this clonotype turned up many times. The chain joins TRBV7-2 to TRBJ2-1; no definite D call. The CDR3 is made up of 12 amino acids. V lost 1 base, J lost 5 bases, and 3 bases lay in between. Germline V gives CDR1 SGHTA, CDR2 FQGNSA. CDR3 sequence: CASSLGDNEQFF. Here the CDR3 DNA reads TGTGCCAGCAGCTTAGGGGACAATGAGCAGTTCTTC.

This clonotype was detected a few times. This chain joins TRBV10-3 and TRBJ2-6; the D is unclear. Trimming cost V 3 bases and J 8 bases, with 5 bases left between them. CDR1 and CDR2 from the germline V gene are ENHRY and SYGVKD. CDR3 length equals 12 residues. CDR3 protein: CAISDRPNVLTF. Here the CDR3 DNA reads TGTGCCATCAGTGACCGGCCCAACGTCCTGACTTTC.

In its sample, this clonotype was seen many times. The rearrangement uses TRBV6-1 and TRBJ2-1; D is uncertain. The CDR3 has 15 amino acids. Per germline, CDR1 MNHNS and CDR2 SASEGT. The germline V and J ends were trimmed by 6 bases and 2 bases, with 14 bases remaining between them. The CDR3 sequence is CASRRTSSTYNEQFF. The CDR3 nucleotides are TGTGCCAGCAGGCGGACGTCTTCCACCTACAATGAGCAGTTCTTC.

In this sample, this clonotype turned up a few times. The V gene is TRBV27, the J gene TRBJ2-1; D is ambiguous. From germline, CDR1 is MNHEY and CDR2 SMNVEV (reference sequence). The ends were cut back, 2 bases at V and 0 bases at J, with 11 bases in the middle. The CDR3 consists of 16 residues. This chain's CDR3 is CASSLDGPRSYNEQFF. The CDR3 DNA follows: TGTGCCAGCAGTTTAGACGGCCCACGCTCCTACAATGAGCAGTTCTTC.

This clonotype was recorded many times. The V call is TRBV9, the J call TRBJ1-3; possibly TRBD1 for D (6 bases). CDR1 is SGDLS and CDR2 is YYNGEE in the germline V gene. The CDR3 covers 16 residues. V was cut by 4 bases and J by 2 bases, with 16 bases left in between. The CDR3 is CASSNPLTGTGNTIYF. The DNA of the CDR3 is TGTGCCAGCAGCAACCCATTGACAGGCACTGGAAACACCATATATTTT. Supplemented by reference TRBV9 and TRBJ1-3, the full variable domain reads DSGVTQTPKHLITATGQRVTLRCSPRSGDLSVYWYQQSLDQGLQFLIQYYNGEERAKGNILERFSAQQFPDLHSELNLSSLELGDSALYFCASSNPLTGTGNTIYFGEGSWLTVV.

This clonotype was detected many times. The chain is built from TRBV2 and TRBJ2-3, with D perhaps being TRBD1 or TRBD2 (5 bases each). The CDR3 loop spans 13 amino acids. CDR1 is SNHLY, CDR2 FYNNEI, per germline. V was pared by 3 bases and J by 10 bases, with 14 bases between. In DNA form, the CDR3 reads TGTGCCAGCAGTGACGGGTGGGACCGACCGCAGTATTTT. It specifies CASSDGWDRPQYF.

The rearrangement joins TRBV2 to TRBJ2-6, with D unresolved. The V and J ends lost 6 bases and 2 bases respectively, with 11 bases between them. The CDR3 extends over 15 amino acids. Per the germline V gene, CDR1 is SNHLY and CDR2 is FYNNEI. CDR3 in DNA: TGTGCCAGCAGCCACAACGAAGCTGGGGCCAACGTCCTGACTTTC. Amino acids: CASSHNEAGANVLTF.

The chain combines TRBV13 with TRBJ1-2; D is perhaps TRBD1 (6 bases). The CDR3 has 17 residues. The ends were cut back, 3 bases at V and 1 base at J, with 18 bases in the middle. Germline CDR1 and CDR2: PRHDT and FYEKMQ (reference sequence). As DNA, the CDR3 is TGTGCCAGCAGCTTCCCCCCGGACAGACACAATAACTATGGCTACACCTTC. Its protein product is CASSFPPDRHNNYGYTF.

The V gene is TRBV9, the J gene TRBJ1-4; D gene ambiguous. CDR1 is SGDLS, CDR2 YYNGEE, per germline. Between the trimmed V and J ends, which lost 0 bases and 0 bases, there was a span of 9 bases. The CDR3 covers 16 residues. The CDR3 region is CASSVAVTATNEKLFF. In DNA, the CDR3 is TGTGCCAGCAGCGTAGCTGTGACTGCAACTAATGAAAAACTGTTTTTT.

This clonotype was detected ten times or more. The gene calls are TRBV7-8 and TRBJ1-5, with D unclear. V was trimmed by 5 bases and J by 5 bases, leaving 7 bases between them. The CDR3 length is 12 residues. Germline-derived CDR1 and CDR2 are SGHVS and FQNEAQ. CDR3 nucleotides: TGTGCCAGCAGCGCCGGGGATCAGCCCCAGCATTTT. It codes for CASSAGDQPQHF.

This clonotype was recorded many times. This chain's CDR3 is CASSQGGTGDGGYTF. The CDR3 nucleotides are TGTGCCAGCAGCCAAGGGGGGACAGGGGACGGAGGCTACACCTTC. V is TRBV4-2 and J is TRBJ1-2; TRBD1 agrees at 10 bases. The germline gives CDR1 LGHNA, CDR2 YNFKEQ. V lost 1 base, J lost 8 bases, and 7 bases stayed unmatched. The CDR3 is 15 amino acids.

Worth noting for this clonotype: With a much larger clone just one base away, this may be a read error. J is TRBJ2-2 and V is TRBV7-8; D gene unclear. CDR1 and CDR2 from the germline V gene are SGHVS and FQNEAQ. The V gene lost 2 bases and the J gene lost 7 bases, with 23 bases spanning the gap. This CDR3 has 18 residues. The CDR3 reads CASSLQAQPPEHHGELFF. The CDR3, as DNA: TGTGCCAGCAGCTTACAGGCGCAGCCCCCAGAACACCACGGGGAGCTGTTTTTT.

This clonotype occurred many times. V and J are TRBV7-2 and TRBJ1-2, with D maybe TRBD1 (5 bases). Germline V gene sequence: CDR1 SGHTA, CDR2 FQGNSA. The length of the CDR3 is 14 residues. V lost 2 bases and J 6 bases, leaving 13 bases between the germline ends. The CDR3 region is CASSLMWQGNGYTF. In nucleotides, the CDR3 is TGTGCCAGCAGCTTAATGTGGCAGGGAAATGGCTACACCTTC.

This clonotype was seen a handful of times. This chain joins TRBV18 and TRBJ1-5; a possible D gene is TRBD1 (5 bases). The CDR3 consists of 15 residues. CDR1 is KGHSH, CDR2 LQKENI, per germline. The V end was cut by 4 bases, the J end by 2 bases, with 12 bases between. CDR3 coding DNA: TGTGCCAGCTCACGAGGGACGGACGGCAATCAGCCCCAGCATTTT. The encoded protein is CASSRGTDGNQPQHF.

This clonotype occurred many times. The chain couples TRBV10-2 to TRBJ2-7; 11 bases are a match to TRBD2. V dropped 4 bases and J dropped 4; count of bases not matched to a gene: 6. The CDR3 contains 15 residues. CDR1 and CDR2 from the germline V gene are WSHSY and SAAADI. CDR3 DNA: TGCGCCAGCAGTGCGGGGACTAGCGGCCTTTACGAGCAGTACTTC. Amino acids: CASSAGTSGLYEQYF.

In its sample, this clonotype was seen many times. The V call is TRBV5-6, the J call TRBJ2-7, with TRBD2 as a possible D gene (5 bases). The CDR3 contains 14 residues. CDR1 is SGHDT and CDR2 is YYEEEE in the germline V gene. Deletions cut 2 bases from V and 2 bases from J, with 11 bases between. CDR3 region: CASSFTGYAYEQYF. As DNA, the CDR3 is TGTGCCAGCAGCTTCACGGGATATGCCTACGAGCAGTACTTC. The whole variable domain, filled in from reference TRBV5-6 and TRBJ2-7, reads DAGVTQSPTHLIKTRGQQVTLRCSPKSGHDTVSWYQQALGQGPQFIFQYYEEEERQRGNFPDRFSGHQFPNYSSELNVNALLLGDSALYLCASSFTGYAYEQYFGPGTRLTVT.

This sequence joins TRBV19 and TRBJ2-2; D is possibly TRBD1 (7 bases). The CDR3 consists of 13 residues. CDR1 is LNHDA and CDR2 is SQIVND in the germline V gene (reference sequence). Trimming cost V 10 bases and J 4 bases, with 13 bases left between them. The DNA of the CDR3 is TGTGCCACCGACCAGGGGGGCACCGGGGAGCTGTTTTTT. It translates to CATDQGGTGELFF.

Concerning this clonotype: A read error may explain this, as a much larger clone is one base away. CDR3 DNA sequence: TGCAGTGCTAGAGATTCTAGTCCCGGGGAGCTGCTTTTT. This translates into CSARDSSPGELLF. V gene TRBV20-1 combines with J gene TRBJ2-2; D possibly corresponds to TRBD2 (5 bases). The CDR3 has 13 residues. Germline V lookup: CDR1 DFQATT, CDR2 SNEGSKA (reference sequence).

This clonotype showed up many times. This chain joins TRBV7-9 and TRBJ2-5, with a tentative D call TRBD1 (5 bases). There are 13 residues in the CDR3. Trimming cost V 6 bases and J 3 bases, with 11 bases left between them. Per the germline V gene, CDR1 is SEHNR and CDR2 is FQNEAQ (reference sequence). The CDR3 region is CASSSDIKETQYF. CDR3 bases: TGTGCCAGCAGTTCGGACATCAAAGAGACCCAGTACTTC.

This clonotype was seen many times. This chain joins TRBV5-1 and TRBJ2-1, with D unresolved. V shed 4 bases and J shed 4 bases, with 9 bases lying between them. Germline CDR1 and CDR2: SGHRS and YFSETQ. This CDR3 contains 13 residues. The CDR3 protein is CASSPDLYNEQFF. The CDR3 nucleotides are TGCGCCAGCAGCCCGGACCTATACAATGAGCAGTTCTTC.

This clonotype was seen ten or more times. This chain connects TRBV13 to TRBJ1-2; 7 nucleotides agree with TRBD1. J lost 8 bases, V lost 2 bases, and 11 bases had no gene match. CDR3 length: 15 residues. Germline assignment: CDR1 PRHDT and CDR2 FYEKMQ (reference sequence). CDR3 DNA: TGTGCCAGCAGCTTAAAGGGGGCCTCTTTTCGGGGCTACACCTTC. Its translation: CASSLKGASFRGYTF.

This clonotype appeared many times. The CDR3 reads CASSELEIDYNEQFF. Here the CDR3 DNA reads TGTGCCAGCAGTGAATTGGAAATCGACTACAATGAGCAGTTCTTC. The genes are TRBV2 and TRBJ2-1, with D unresolved. Trimming pared 2 bases from V and 3 bases from J, leaving 11 bases between. The germline gives CDR1 SNHLY, CDR2 FYNNEI. The CDR3 runs to 15 residues. Full variable domain (outside the CDR3, taken from reference TRBV2 and TRBJ2-1): EPEVTQTPSHQVTQMGQEVILRCVPISNHLYFYWYRQILGQKVEFLVSFYNNEISEKSEIFDDQFSVERPDGSNFTLKIRSTKLEDSAMYFCASSELEIDYNEQFFGPGTRLTVL.

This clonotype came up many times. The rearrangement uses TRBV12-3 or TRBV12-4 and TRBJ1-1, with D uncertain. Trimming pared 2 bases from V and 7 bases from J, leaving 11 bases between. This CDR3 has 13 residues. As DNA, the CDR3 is TGTGCCAGCAGTTTAACCCTTTTTAGTGAAGCTTTCTTT. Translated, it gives CASSLTLFSEAFF.

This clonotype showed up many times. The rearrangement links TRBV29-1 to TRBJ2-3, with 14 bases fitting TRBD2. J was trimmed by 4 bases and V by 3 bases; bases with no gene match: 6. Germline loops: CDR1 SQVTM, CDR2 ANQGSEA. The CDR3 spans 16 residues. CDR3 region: CSVDFGLAGGADTQYF. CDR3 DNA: TGCAGCGTTGATTTCGGACTAGCGGGAGGTGCAGATACGCAGTATTTT.

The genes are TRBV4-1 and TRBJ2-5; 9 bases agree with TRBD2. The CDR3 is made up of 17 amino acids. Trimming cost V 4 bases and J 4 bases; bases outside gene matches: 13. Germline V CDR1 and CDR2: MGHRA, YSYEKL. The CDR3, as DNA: TGCGCCAGCAGCCCCCTACCCGGGGGACTAGCAGGAGAGACCCAGTACTTC. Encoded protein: CASSPLPGGLAGETQYF.

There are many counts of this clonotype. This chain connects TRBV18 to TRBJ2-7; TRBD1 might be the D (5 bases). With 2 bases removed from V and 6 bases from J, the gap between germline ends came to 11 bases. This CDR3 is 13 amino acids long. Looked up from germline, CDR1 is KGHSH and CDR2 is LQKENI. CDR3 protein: CASSPSRAVEQYF. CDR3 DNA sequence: TGTGCCAGCTCACCAAGCAGGGCGGTCGAGCAGTACTTC.

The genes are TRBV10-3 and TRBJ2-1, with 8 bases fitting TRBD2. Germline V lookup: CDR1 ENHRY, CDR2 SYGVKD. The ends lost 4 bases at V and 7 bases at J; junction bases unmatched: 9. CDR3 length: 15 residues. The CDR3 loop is CAISVGEAGENEQFF. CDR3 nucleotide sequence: TGTGCCATCAGTGTTGGGGAAGCGGGAGAGAATGAGCAGTTCTTC.

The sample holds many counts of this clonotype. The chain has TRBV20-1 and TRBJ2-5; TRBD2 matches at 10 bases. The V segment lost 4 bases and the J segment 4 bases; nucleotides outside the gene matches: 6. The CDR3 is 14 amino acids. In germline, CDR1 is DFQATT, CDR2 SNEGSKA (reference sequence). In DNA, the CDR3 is TGCAGTGCTAACCTAGCGGGAGCGGGAGAGACCCAGTACTTC. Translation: CSANLAGAGETQYF.

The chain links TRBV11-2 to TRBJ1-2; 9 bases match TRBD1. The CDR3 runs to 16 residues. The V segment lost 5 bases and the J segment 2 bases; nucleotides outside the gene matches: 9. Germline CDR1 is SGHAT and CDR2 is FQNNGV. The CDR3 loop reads CASSRRVGTGNYGYTF. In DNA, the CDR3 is TGTGCCAGCAGCCGCCGAGTGGGGACAGGGAACTATGGCTACACCTTC.